The clone carrying this T cell receptor (beta chain) was recorded many times. What it recognizes is unknown. Among the exclusions were patients with other autoimmune diseases, uncontrolled infections, pregnancy or lactation. Physicians reached a diagnosis by relying on clinical symptoms, serum thyroxine, TRAb, thyroid ultrasound and orbital computed tomography. The entry originates in a study of Graves' ophthalmopathy and Graves' hyperthyroidism. About the study: Peripheral blood collection took place at initial diagnosis, before any treatment.

The authors amplified TCR beta CDR3 regions, and they did so from RNA transcripts for repertoire sequencing. Second-round multiplex PCR followed a first-round RT-PCR using HTBI primers. TCRdb recomputed calls from the multiplex PCR reads with MiXCR, one row per CDR3 protein. The sample comprises about 740,000 distinct CDR3 sequences, roughly 41% of which are singletons, and 44% rests with the top ten. Overall study results and limits: Prediction of ophthalmopathy progression reached roughly 68% sensitivity and 72% to 80% specificity.

The sequenced sample was peripheral blood. The receptor's source is an adult man with Graves' ophthalmopathy.

This chain's CDR3 is CASSSGGRFNSPLHF. CDR3 in DNA: TGTGCCAGCAGCTCGGGCGGACGGTTTAATTCACCCCTCCACTTT. The chain uses TRBV7-9 and TRBJ1-6; D is ambiguous. Trimming pared 4 bases from V and 6 bases from J, leaving 13 bases between. Germline CDR1 is SEHNR and CDR2 is FQNEAQ (reference sequence). The CDR3 extends over 15 amino acids.